This TCR beta chain was documented in a study of T cell clonotyping in hematopoietic cell transplantation. Time point in this sample: recipient sample about 28 days before transplant, after cytoreduction. Generated by immunoSEQ multiplex PCR, the TCRdb table keeps only in-frame clones and is missing some. The table records around 15,000 clones, 93% of them present only once. Trimming removed 3 bases from V and 0 bases from J, with 6 bases in between. The CDR3 is made up of 14 amino acids. Germline V gives CDR1 LNHDA, CDR2 SQIVND (reference sequence). J is TRBJ1-3 and V is TRBV19; no reliable D call. Sequencing was performed on peripheral blood mononuclear cells, taken before stem cell transplant. The TCR sequence derives from a man younger than 30 with biphenotypic leukemia. Some clones in this sample may be carry-over from other donors' samples. CDR3 sequence reads: CASSIWSSGNTIYF. The CDR3 DNA follows: TGTGCCAGTAGTATTTGGAGCTCTGGAAACACCATATATTTT.